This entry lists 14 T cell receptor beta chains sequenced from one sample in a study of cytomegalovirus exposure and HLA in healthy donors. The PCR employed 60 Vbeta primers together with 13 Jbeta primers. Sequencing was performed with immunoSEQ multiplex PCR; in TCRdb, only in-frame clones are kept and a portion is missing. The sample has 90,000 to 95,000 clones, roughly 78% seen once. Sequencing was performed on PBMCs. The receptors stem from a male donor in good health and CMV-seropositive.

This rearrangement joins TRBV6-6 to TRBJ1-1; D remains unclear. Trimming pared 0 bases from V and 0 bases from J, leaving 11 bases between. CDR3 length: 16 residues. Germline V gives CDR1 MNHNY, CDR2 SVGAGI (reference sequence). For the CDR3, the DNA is TGTGCCAGCAGTTACTCGACACAAAGTTTGAACACTGAAGCTTTCTTT. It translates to CASSYSTQSLNTEAFF.

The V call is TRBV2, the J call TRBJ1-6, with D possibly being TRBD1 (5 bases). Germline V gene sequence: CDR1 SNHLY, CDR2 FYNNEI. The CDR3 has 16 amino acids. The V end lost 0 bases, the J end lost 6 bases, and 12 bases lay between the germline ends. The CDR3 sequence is CASSEAWQGPNSPLHF. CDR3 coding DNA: TGTGCCAGCAGTGAAGCGTGGCAGGGCCCTAATTCACCCCTCCACTTT. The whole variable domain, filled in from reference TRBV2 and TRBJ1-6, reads EPEVTQTPSHQVTQMGQEVILRCVPISNHLYFYWYRQILGQKVEFLVSFYNNEISEKSEIFDDQFSVERPDGSNFTLKIRSTKLEDSAMYFCASSEAWQGPNSPLHFGNGTRLTVT.

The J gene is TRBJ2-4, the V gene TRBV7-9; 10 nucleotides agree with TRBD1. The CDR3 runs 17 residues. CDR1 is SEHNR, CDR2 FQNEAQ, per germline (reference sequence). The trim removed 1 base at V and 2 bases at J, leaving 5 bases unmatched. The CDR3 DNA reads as TGTGCCAGCAGCTTAGTTGGGACAGGGGCTACCAAAAACATTCAGTACTTC. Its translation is CASSLVGTGATKNIQYF.

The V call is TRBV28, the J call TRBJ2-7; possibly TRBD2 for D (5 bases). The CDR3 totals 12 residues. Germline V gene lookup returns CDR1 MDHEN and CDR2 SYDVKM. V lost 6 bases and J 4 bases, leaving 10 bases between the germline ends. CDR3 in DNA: TGTGCCAGCAGCCGAGGACTGTACGAGCAGTACTTC. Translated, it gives CASSRGLYEQYF. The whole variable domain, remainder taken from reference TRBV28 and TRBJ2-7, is DVKVTQSSRYLVKRTGEKVFLECVQDMDHENMFWYRQDPGLGLRLIYFSYDVKMKEKGDIPEGYSVSREKKERFSLILESASTNQTSMYLCASSRGLYEQYFGPGTRLTVT.

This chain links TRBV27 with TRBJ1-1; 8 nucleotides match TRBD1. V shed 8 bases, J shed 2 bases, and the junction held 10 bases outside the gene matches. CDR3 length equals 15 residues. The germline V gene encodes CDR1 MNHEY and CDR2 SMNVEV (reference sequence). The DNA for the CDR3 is TGTGCCAGCCGACCTCAGGGGGCGCTTAACACTGAAGCTTTCTTT. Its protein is CASRPQGALNTEAFF.

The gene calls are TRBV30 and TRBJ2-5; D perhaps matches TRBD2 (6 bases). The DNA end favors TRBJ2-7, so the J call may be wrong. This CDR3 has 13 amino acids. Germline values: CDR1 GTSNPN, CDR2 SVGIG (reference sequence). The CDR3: CAWSVLGGPEQYF. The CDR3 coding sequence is TGTGCCTGGAGTGTACTCGGAGGGCCCGAGCAGTACTTC.

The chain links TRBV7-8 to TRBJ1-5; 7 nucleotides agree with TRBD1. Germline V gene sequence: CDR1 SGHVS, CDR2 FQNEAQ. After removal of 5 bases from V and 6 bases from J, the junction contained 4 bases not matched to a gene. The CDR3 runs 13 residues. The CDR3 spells CASSRQGLQPQHF. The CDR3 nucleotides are TGTGCCAGCAGCCGACAGGGCCTTCAGCCCCAGCATTTT.

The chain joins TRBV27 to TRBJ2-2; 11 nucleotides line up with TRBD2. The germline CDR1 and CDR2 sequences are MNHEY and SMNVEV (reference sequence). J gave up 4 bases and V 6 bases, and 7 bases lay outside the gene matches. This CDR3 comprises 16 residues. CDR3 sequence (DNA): TGTGCCAGCAGACAACTAGCGGGAGTTAGCACCGGGGAGCTGTTTTTT. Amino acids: CASRQLAGVSTGELFF.

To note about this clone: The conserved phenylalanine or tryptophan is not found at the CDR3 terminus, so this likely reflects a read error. Written as DNA, the CDR3 is TGTGCCTGGAGGGGACAGGGGCGCCAAGGGCACACTGAAGCTTTCTCT. It encodes CAWRGQGRQGHTEAFS. The chain combines TRBV30 with TRBJ1-1; 10 nucleotides align to TRBD1. The CDR3 runs 16 residues. With V trimmed by 3 bases and J by 3 bases, 10 bases remained unmatched. Germline CDR1 is GTSNPN and CDR2 is SVGIG (reference sequence).

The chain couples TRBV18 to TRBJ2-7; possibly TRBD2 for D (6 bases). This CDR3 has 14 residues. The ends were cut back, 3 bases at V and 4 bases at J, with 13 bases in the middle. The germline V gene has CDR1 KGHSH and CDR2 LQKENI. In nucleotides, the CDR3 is TGTGCCAGCTCACCTCGGGTAGCGGAGTACGAGCAGTACTTC. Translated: CASSPRVAEYEQYF. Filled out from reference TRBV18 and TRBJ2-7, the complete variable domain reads NAGVMQNPRHLVRRRGQEARLRCSPMKGHSHVYWYRQLPEEGLKFMVYLQKENIIDESGMPKERFSAEFPKEGPSILRIQQVVRGDSAAYFCASSPRVAEYEQYFGPGTRLTVT.

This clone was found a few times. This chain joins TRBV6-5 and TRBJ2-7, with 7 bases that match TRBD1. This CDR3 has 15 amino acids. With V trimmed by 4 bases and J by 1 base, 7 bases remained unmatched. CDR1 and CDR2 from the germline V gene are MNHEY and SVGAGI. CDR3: CASSSQKTGSYEQYF. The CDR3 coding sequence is TGTGCCAGCAGTTCCCAAAAGACAGGGTCCTACGAGCAGTACTTC.

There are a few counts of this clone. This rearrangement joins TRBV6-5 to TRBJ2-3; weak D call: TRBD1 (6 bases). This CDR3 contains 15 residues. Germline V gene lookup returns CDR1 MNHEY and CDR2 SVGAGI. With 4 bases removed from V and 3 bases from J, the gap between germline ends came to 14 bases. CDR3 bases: TGTGCCAGCAGTTCAAACAGGGAAGGGACAGATACGCAGTATTTT. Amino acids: CASSSNREGTDTQYF.

The CDR3 DNA reads TGTGCCAGCAGTTTAGGGCTTTACAATGAGCAGTTCTTC. It yields the protein CASSLGLYNEQFF. The rearrangement joins TRBV27 to TRBJ2-1; no clear D gene. This CDR3 comprises 13 residues. The V gene's germline CDR1 is MNHEY and CDR2 SMNVEV (reference sequence). Between the trimmed V and J ends, which lost 2 bases and 4 bases, there was a span of 6 bases.

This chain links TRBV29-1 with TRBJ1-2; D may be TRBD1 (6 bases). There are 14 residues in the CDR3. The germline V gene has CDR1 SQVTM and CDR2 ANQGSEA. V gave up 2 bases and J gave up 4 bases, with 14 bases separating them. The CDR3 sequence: CSVETGRGGYGYTF. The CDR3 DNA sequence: TGCAGCGTTGAAACAGGGCGAGGGGGCTATGGCTACACCTTC.